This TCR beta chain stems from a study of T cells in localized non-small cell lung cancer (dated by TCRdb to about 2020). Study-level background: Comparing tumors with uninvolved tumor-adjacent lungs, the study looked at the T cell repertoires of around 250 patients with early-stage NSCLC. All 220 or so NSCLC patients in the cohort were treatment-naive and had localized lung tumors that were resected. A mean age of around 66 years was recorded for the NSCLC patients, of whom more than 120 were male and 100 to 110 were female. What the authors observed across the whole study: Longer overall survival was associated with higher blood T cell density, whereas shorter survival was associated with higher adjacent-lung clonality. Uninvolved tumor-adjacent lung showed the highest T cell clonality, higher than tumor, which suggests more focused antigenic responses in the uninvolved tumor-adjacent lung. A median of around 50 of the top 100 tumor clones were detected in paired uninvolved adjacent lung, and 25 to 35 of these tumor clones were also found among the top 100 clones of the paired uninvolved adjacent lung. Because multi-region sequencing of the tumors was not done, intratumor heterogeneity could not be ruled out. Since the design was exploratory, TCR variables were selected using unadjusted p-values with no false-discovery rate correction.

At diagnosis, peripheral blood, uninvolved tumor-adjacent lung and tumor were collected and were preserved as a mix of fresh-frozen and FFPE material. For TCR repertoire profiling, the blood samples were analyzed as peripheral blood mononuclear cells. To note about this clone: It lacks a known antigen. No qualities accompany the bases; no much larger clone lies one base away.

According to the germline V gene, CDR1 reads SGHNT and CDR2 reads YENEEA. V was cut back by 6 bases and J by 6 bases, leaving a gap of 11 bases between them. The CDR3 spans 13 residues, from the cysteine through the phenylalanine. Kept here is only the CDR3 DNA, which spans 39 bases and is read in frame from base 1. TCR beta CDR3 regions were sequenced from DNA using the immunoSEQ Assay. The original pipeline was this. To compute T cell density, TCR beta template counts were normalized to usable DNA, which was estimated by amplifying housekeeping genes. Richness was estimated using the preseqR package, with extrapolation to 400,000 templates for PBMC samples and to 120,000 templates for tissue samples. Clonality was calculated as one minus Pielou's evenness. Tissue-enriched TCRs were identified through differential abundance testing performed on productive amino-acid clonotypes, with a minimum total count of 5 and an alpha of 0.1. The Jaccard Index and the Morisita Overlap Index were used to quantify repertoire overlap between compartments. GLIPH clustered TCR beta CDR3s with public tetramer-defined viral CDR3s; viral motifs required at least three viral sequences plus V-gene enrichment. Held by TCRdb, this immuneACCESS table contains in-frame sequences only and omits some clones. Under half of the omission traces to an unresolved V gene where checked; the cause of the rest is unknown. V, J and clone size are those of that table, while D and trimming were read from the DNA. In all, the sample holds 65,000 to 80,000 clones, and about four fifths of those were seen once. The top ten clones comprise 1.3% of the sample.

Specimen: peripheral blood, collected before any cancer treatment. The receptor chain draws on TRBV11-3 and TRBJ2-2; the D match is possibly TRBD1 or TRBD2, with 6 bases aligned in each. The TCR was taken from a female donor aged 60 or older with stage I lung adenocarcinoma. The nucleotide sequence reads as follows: TGTGCCAGCAGGAAGGGGGAGGCCGGGGAGCTGTTTTTT. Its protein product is CASRKGEAGELFF.